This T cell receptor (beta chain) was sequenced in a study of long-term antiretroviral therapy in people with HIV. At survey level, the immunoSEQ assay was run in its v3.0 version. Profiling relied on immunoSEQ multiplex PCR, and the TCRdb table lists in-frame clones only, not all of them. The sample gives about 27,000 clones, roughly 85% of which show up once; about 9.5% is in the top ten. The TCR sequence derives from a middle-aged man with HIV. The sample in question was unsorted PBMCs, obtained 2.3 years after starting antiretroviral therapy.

CDR3 coding DNA: TGTGCCAGCAGCTTAGGCACCGATGCAACTAATGAAAAACTGTTTTTT. Translation gives CASSLGTDATNEKLFF. The chain combines TRBV11-2 with TRBJ1-4; D remains unclear. This CDR3 region has 16 residues. Germline CDR1 reads SGHAT; CDR2 reads FQNNGV. Trimming took off 1 base at V and 0 bases at J, with 9 bases between the two ends.